The 16 T cell receptor beta chains presented below share a single source sample, sequenced in a study of CD8+CD57+ T cells in acquired aplastic anemia. It was genomic DNA that served as the template for profiling TCR beta VDJ and CDR3. Via MiXCR, TCRdb re-called the reads, giving one row per CDR3 protein. The sample consists of roughly 180,000 distinct CDR3 sequences, around 50% of them appearing once. Before being chosen for sequencing, patients had shown CD8+CD57+ cell expansion by flow cytometry. Material for sequencing was sorted CD4+, CD8+, or CD8+CD57+ T cells (not recorded which) from PBMCs. The receptors stem from a human donor with aplastic anemia.

J is TRBJ2-1 and V is TRBV5-1; D is possibly TRBD2 (5 bases). The V end was cut by 5 bases, the J end by 0 bases, with 12 bases between. The CDR3 is 15 residues long. Germline CDR1 reads SGHRS; CDR2 reads YFSETQ. Here the CDR3 reads CASRGGLSSYNEQFF. The CDR3 bases are TGCGCCAGCAGGGGCGGGCTAAGCTCCTACAATGAGCAGTTCTTC. Full variable domain (rest looked up from reference TRBV5-1 and TRBJ2-1): KAGVTQTPRYLIKTRGQQVTLSCSPISGHRSVSWYQQTPGQGLQFLFEYFSETQRNKGNFPGRFSGRQFSNSRSEMNVSTLELGDSALYLCASRGGLSSYNEQFFGPGTRLTVL.

This clonotype was detected many times. J is TRBJ1-4 and V is TRBV2; D remains unclear. This CDR3 has 14 amino acids. Germline CDR1 and CDR2: SNHLY and FYNNEI. Trimming removed 3 bases at V and 5 bases at J, with 10 bases between. The CDR3 nucleotides are TGTGCCAGCAGTGAGGGATCGAGAAATGAAAAACTGTTTTTT. Protein: CASSEGSRNEKLFF.

This rearrangement joins TRBV11-2 to TRBJ2-3, with no clear D. The CDR3 is 16 amino acids. Germline V gives CDR1 SGHAT, CDR2 FQNNGV. The V gene lost 2 bases and the J gene lost 0 bases, with 12 bases spanning the gap. The CDR3, as DNA: TGTGCCAGCAGCTTAATATTCAGCCTCAGCACAGATACGCAGTATTTT. Translating it yields CASSLIFSLSTDTQYF.

The rearrangement joins TRBV11-1 to TRBJ2-2; D is uncertain. V was pared by 1 base and J by 3 bases, with 12 bases between. Germline lookup yields CDR1 SGHAT and CDR2 FQDESV (reference sequence). The length of the CDR3 is 16 residues. The CDR3: CASSLVGPRDTGELFF. The CDR3 region has the DNA TGTGCCAGCAGCTTAGTCGGACCGAGAGACACCGGGGAGCTGTTTTTT.

This clonotype was seen only once. The CDR3 DNA follows: TGTGCCAGCAGCTTAGAATTAGCGGGAGTTCGGTTCTTC. Protein sequence: CASSLELAGVRFF. The genes are TRBV7-9 and TRBJ2-1; 9 bases are shared with TRBD2. CDR3 size: 13 residues. J gave up 15 bases and V 1 base, and 7 bases lay outside the gene matches. Germline V gene sequence: CDR1 SEHNR, CDR2 FQNEAQ (reference sequence).

The chain uses TRBV7-9 and TRBJ1-2; D call uncertain. CDR3 length equals 12 residues. CDR1 SEHNR and CDR2 FQNEAQ come from the germline V gene (reference sequence). The V gene lost 8 bases and the J gene lost 6 bases, with 13 bases spanning the gap. The CDR3 coding sequence is TGTGCCAGCTCCGAAGGCTCGAATGGCTACACCTTC. This codes for CASSEGSNGYTF.

By share, this clonotype counts as medium-sized. The gene calls are TRBV10-1 and TRBJ1-2; D is perhaps TRBD1 (6 bases). CDR1 and CDR2 from the germline V gene are WNHNN and SYGVQD (reference sequence). This CDR3 is built from 11 residues. The germline V and J ends were trimmed by 6 bases and 13 bases, with 15 bases remaining between them. The CDR3 sequence: CASRGGSRCTF. The CDR3 region has the DNA TGCGCCAGCAGAGGGGGTTCTCGCTGCACCTTC.

J is TRBJ2-5 and V is TRBV2; D call uncertain. Germline CDR1 SNHLY, CDR2 FYNNEI. CDR3 length: 11 amino acids. The V gene lost 3 bases and the J gene lost 9 bases, with 8 bases spanning the gap. The CDR3 coding sequence is TGTGCCAGCAGTGATGGTGGGCCCCAGTACTTC. Protein product: CASSDGGPQYF.

This clonotype was seen many times. The gene calls are TRBV20-1 and TRBJ1-2; D is ambiguous. This CDR3 has 14 amino acids. V lost 1 base, J lost 6 bases, and 15 bases lay in between. Per the germline V gene, CDR1 is DFQATT and CDR2 is SNEGSKA (reference sequence). Here the CDR3 DNA reads TGCAGTGCTAGAGCCCCCCGAATTTTGCATGGCTACACCTTC. Residues: CSARAPRILHGYTF.

The genes are TRBV5-1 and TRBJ2-3; D is unresolved. V gave up 1 base and J gave up 8 bases, with 11 bases separating them. This CDR3 region has 13 residues. Per the germline V gene, CDR1 is SGHRS and CDR2 is YFSETQ. Here the CDR3 reads CASSLIARGTQYF. As DNA, the CDR3 is TGCGCCAGCAGCTTGATTGCGCGAGGTACGCAGTATTTT.

This clonotype was observed at least ten times. This chain uses TRBV4-2 with TRBJ1-5; TRBD1 matches at 7 bases. The length of the CDR3 is 15 residues. After removal of 4 bases from V and 7 bases from J, the junction contained 10 bases not matched to a gene. Per germline, CDR1 LGHNA and CDR2 YNFKEQ. The CDR3 nucleotides are TGTGCCAGCAGCCGAGAACAGGGGTTCGGCCAGCCCCAGCATTTT. Its translation: CASSREQGFGQPQHF.

This clonotype was recorded many times. The chain is built from TRBV6-1 and TRBJ1-5, with a weak D call TRBD1 (5 bases). The CDR3 loop spans 14 amino acids. V was trimmed by 2 bases and J by 6 bases, leaving 11 bases between them. Per germline, CDR1 MNHNS and CDR2 SASEGT. CDR3 coding DNA: TGTGCCAGCAGTGAAATGGGACGAGGTCAGCCCCAGCATTTT. Translating it yields CASSEMGRGQPQHF.

V usage is TRBV24-1 and J usage is TRBJ2-5; possibly TRBD1 for D (6 bases). Germline loops: CDR1 KGHDR, CDR2 SFDVKD. V was trimmed by 1 base and J by 6 bases, leaving 17 bases between them. The CDR3 contains 16 residues. CDR3 region: CATSDFSGTGQKTQYF. For the CDR3, the DNA is TGTGCCACCAGTGATTTTTCGGGCACAGGGCAAAAGACCCAGTACTTC.

This sequence joins TRBV24-1 and TRBJ2-7; D remains ambiguous. The CDR3 sequence is 13 residues long. CDR1 is KGHDR and CDR2 is SFDVKD in the germline V gene. V was trimmed by 3 bases and J by 6 bases, leaving 11 bases between them. This CDR3 reads CATSDHDPLEQYF. The CDR3 bases are TGTGCCACCAGTGATCACGACCCGCTCGAGCAGTACTTC.

With respect to this clonotype: One base away lies a much larger clone, so this may be a sequencing read error. The chain has TRBV7-3 and TRBJ1-1; D unclear. V shed 3 bases and J shed 4 bases, with 15 bases lying between them. The length of the CDR3 is 15 residues. Germline V CDR1 and CDR2: SGHTA, FQGTGA. The DNA of the CDR3 is TGTGCCAGCAGCTTTAACATGGCAAAAATCACTGAAGCTTTCTTT. This gives the protein CASSFNMAKITEAFF. Full variable domain (outside the CDR3, taken from reference TRBV7-3 and TRBJ1-1): GAGVSQTPSNKVTEKGKYVELRCDPISGHTALYWYRQSLGQGPEFLIYFQGTGAADDSGLPNDRFFAVRPEGSVSTLKIQRTERGDSAVYLCASSFNMAKITEAFFGQGTRLTVV.

V usage is TRBV7-2 and J usage is TRBJ2-3; D not certain. The CDR3 contains 13 residues. Germline V gene lookup returns CDR1 SGHTA and CDR2 FQGNSA. The V gene lost 3 bases and the J gene lost 2 bases, with 6 bases spanning the gap. The DNA of the CDR3 is TGTGCCAGCAGCTTCCAATACACAGATACGCAGTATTTT. This gives the protein CASSFQYTDTQYF.